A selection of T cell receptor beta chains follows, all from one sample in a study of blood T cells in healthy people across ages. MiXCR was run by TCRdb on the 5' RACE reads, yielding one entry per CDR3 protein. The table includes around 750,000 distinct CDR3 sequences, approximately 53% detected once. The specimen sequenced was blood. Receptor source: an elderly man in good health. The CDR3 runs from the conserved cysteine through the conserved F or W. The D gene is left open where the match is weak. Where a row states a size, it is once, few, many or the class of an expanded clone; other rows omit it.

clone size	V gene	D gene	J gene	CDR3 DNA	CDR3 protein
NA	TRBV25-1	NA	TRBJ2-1	TGTGCCAGCAGTGGCCCCCAGGTAGCGTACAATGAGCAGTTCTTC	CASSGPQVAYNEQFF
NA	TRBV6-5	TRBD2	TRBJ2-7	TGTGCCAGCACTCTACTAGCGGGAGTAAACAATGAGCAGTACTTC	CASTLLAGVNNEQYF
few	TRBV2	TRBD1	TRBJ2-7	TGTGCCAGCGCTGGACAGGGGTTCAACGAGCAGTACTTC	CASAGQGFNEQYF
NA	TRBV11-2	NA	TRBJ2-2	TGTGCCAGCAGCTTAGAGACTTGGGCCGGGGAGCTGTTTTTT	CASSLETWAGELFF
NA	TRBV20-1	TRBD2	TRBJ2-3	TGCAGTGCCCAGGGACTAGGCGGCAGAGACGCGTATTTT	CSAQGLGGRDAYF
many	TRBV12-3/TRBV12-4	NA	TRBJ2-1	TGTGCCAGCAACTCGGTCCAGGCTGGTGAGCAGTTCTTC	CASNSVQAGEQFF
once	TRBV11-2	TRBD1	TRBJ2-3	TGTGCCAGCAGCCGAACCGGGACAGGGGTTGCCAGATACGCGTATTTT	CASSRTGTGVARYAYF
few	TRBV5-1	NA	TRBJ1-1	TGCGCCAGCAGCCAACTGACGGGAAACACTGAAGCTTTCTTT	CASSQLTGNTEAFF
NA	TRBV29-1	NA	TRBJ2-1	TGCAGCGTTGGTTATGCGGGCAATGAGCAGTTCTTC	CSVGYAGNEQFF
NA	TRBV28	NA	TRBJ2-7	TGTGCCAGCAGGGGGAGGAGCAGGGACGACGAGCAGTACTTC	CASRGRSRDDEQYF
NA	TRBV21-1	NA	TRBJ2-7	TGTGCCAGCAGCCCAACCGGGAGTCTCTACGAGCAGTACTTC	CASSPTGSLYEQYF
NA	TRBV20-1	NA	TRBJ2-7	TGCAGTGCTAGAGATTTCGGGGGCTACGAGCAGTACTTC	CSARDFGGYEQYF
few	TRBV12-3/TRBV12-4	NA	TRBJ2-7	TGTGCCAGCAGTTGGGGTAACGACGAGCAGTACTTC	CASSWGNDEQYF
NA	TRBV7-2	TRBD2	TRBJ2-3	TGTGCCAGCAGCTCAGTTCCCCTCGATATAGCGGGAGGGGGAGATACGCAGTATTTT	CASSSVPLDIAGGGDTQYF
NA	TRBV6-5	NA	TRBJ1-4	TGTGCCAGCAGCCGCGCGTGCGGGGCTAATGAAAAACTGTTTTTT	CASSRACGANEKLFF
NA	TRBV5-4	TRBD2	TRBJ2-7	TGTGCCAGCAGCTGGTCTGGGCTAGCGGGAACCGACGAGCAGTACTTC	CASSWSGLAGTDEQYF
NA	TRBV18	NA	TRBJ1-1	TGTGCCAGCTTCCCGGGCCGGATGAACACTGAAGCTTTCTTT	CASFPGRMNTEAFF
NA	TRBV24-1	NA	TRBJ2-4	TGTGCCACCAGTGATTCGGGACGGTACAATGAGCAGTACTTC	CATSDSGRYNEQYF
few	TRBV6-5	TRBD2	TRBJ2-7	TGTGCCAGCAGCCGACTCGCGAGCGGGAGCGGCGAGCAGTACTTC	CASSRLASGSGEQYF
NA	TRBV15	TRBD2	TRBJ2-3	TGTGCCACCAGCAGGGGACTAGGACCCGATACGCAGTATTTT	CATSRGLGPDTQYF
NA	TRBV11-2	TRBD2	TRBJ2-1	TGTGCCAGCAGCTCTCTGCCTAGCGGGAGGCCTGATTCAAGCTCCTACAATGAGCAGTTCTTC	CASSSLPSGRPDSSSYNEQFF
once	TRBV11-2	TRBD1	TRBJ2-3	TGTGCCAGCAGCTCGGGGGACAGGGCGGGCAGATACGCGTATTTT	CASSSGDRAGRYAYF
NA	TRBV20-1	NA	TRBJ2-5	TGCAGTGCTAGCACCCAGCAATTGGCGAAGACCCAGTACTTC	CSASTQQLAKTQYF
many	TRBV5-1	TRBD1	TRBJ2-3	TGCGCCAGCAGCGGGGGGACAGGGAGAAGCACAGATACGCAGTATTTT	CASSGGTGRSTDTQYF
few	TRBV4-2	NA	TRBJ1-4	TGTGCCAGCAGCCAAGAGGGAGCGGGACGGGACCGGGAAAAACTGTTTTTT	CASSQEGAGRDREKLFF
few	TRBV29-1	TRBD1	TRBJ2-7	TGCAGCGCTGAATTGACAGGGATCTACGAGCAGTACTTC	CSAELTGIYEQYF
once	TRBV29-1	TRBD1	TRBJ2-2	TGCAGCGTTGCCCCGGGACAGGGACTCACCGGGGAGCTGTTTTTT	CSVAPGQGLTGELFF
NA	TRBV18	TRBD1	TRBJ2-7	TGTGCCAGCTCACCACCGGGACAGAGATACGAGCAGTACTTC	CASSPPGQRYEQYF
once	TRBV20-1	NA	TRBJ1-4	TGCAGTGCCAGGGTACAGGGCGGTGAAAAACTGTTTTTT	CSARVQGGEKLFF
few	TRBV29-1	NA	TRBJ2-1	TGCAGCGCGGGGGTGGTGGGTGAGCAGTTCTTC	CSAGVVGEQFF
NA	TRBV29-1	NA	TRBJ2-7	TGCAGCGTTGAAGATCCCATTCGATACGAGCAGTACTTC	CSVEDPIRYEQYF
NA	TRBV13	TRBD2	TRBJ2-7	TGTGCCAGCAGCTTAGGGGGACTAGCGGGAGGCTTGTACGAGCAGTACTTC	CASSLGGLAGGLYEQYF
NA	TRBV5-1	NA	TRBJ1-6	TGCGCCAGCAGCTTACAGGGACCGGGGGCACCCCTCCACTTT	CASSLQGPGAPLHF
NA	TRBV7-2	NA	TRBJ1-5	TGTGCCAGCAGCTTTAGGATTAGCAATCAGCCCCAGCATTTT	CASSFRISNQPQHF
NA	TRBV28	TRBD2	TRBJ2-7	TGTGCCAGCAGGGGAACTAGCGATTCCTACGAGCAGTACTTC	CASRGTSDSYEQYF
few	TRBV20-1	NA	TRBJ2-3	TGCAGTGCTAGGAGGCCAGGCACAGATACGCAGTATTTT	CSARRPGTDTQYF
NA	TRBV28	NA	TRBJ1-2	TGTGCCAGCAGTTTAAGAGACCCTGACTATGGCTACACCTTC	CASSLRDPDYGYTF
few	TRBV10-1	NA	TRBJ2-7	TGCGCCAGCAGTGGGAGCCCACTCGGCTACGAGCAGTACTTC	CASSGSPLGYEQYF
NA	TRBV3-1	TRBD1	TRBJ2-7	TGTGCCAGCAGCCATCCAAGGGACAGGGATTACGAGCAGTACTTC	CASSHPRDRDYEQYF
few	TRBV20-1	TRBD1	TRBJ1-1	TGCAGTGCTTACAGGGGGACCACTGAAGCTTTCTTT	CSAYRGTTEAFF
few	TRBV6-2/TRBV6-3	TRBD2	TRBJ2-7	TGTGCCAGCAGGAGGACTAGCGGGAGGCCCGAGCAGTACTTC	CASRRTSGRPEQYF
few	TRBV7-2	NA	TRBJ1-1	TGTGCCAGCAGCTTGAGAAGGGGGATCACTGAAGCTTTCTTT	CASSLRRGITEAFF
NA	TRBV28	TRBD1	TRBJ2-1	TGTGCCAGCAGTTTAGTGGGGGTGGGACAGGGTCTCAATGAGCAGTTCTTC	CASSLVGVGQGLNEQFF
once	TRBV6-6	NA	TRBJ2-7	TGTGCCAGCAACCTACGAGCAGGCCTTACCGTCAATGAGCAGTACTTC	CASNLRAGLTVNEQYF
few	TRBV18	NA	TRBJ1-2	TGTGCCAGCTCACCCGACCGAGAGTCTAACTATGGCTACACCTTC	CASSPDRESNYGYTF
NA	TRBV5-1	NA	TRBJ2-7	TGCGCCAGCAGCTTGGCTCTTTGGTACGAGCAGTACTTC	CASSLALWYEQYF
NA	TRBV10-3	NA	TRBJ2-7	TGTGCCATCAGTGAGCGGGGGCTGCACGAGCAGTACTTC	CAISERGLHEQYF
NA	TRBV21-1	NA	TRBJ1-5	TGTGCCAGCAGCAAAGGAACAGGACTTAAGCATTTT	CASSKGTGLKHF
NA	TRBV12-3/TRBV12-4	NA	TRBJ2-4	TGTGCCAGCTCCCACGGCGGGACTTACAAAAACATTCAGTACTTC	CASSHGGTYKNIQYF
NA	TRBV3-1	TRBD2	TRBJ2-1	TGTGCCAGCAGCCAAGCGAGGCTAGCGGGAGGGGAGCAGTTCTTC	CASSQARLAGGEQFF
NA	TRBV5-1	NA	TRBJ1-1	TGCGCCAGCAGCTTCTCGGGGAGTCTGAACACTGAAGCTTTCTTT	CASSFSGSLNTEAFF
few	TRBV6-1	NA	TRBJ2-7	TGTGCCAGCAGTGAGGCGGGACAGTCCTACGAGCAGTACTTC	CASSEAGQSYEQYF
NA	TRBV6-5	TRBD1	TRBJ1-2	TGTGCCAGCAGCCGTAGCCCGACAGGGGACGGTGGCTACACCTTC	CASSRSPTGDGGYTF
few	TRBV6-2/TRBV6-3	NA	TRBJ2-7	TGTGCCAGCAGTTACTCGAGGACTATGACCTACGAGCAGTACTTC	CASSYSRTMTYEQYF
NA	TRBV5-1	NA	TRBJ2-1	TGCGCCAGCAGCCCCTTGGTAACCGGCGGCAATGAGCAGTTCTTC	CASSPLVTGGNEQFF
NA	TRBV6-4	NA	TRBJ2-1	TGTGCCAGCAGTGACTCGATCCGGGGGAGCTCCTACAATGAGCAGTTCTTC	CASSDSIRGSSYNEQFF
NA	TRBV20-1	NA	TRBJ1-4	TGCAGTGCTAGACGGGGGTCGCTTAATGAAAAACTGTTTTTT	CSARRGSLNEKLFF